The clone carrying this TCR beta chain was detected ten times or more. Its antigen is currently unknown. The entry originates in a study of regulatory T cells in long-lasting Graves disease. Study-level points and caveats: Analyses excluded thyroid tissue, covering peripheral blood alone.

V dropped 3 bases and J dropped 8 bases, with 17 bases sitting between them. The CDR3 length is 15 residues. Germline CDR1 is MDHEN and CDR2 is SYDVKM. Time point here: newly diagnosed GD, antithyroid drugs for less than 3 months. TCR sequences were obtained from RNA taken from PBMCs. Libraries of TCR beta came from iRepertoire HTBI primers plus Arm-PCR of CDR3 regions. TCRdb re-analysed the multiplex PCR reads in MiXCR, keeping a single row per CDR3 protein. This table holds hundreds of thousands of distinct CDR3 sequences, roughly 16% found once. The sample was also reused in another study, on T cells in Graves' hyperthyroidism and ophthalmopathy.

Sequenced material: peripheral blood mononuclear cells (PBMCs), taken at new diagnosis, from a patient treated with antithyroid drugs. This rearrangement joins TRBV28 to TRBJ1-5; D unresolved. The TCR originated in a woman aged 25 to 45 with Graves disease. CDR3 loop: CASSFQQSGGEPQHF. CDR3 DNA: TGTGCCAGCAGTTTTCAGCAGTCAGGCGGGGAGCCCCAGCATTTT.